This T cell receptor (beta chain) is from a study of T cell responses to AZD1222 COVID-19 vaccine. Sequencing used immunoSEQ multiplex PCR; TCRdb keeps in-frame clones, though not all of them. Counted here are over 100,000 clones, about 93% occurring once; the ten biggest clones make up around 5%. The TCR comes from an adult in good health. Material: peripheral blood, obtained on day 0 of AZD1222 vaccination.

The CDR3 is CASSLSGRVDTQYF. CDR3 bases: TGCGCCAGCAGTTTGAGCGGGAGGGTAGATACGCAGTATTTT. V and J are TRBV10-2 and TRBJ2-3, with 10 bases identical to TRBD2. V was pared by 5 bases and J by 5 bases, with 4 bases of the junction left unmatched. This CDR3 spans 14 amino acids. Per the germline V gene, CDR1 is WSHSY and CDR2 is SAAADI.